The 7 T cell receptor beta chains below were found in one sample sequenced in a study of control samples from healthy donors and cancer patients. The repertoire was sequenced with immunoSEQ multiplex PCR; TCRdb's copy has only in-frame clones and lacks some. The table has approximately 94,000 clones, more than 75% seen once; the top ten hold more than 15%. Input material: blood. Source of these receptors: a woman aged 50 to 60 in good health.

V is TRBV24-1 and J is TRBJ1-5, with D unclear. The CDR3 extends over 14 amino acids. The germline V gene encodes CDR1 KGHDR and CDR2 SFDVKD. The V gene lost 9 bases and the J gene lost 0 bases, with 11 bases spanning the gap. CDR3: CATRGPYSNQPQHF. CDR3 DNA: TGTGCCACCCGAGGGCCTTATAGCAATCAGCCCCAGCATTTT.

This sequence joins TRBV3-1 (or the pseudogene TRBV3-2) and TRBJ2-2; the D is unclear. Trimming stripped 1 base from V and 0 bases from J, with 9 bases between. There are 16 residues in the CDR3. Per the germline V gene, CDR1 is LGHDT and CDR2 is YNNKEL (reference sequence). The CDR3 here is CASSQAGPTNTGELFF. In DNA form, the CDR3 reads TGTGCCAGCAGCCAAGCTGGTCCCACGAACACCGGGGAGCTGTTTTTT.

The genes are TRBV25-1 and TRBJ2-7; possibly TRBD2 for D (6 bases). Trimming removed 1 base from V and 2 bases from J, with 9 bases in between. The CDR3 loop spans 14 amino acids. CDR1 is MGHDK and CDR2 is SYGVNS in the germline V gene. DNA of the CDR3: TGTGCCAGCAGTGAATTAGGGACTCCCTACGAGCAGTACTTC. The encoded protein is CASSELGTPYEQYF.

This clone is labeled large (0.1 to 1%). The chain carries TRBV9 and TRBJ2-2, with 9 bases identical to TRBD1. The V segment lost 3 bases and the J segment 4 bases; nucleotides outside the gene matches: 7. This CDR3 region has 16 residues. CDR1 SGDLS and CDR2 YYNGEE come from the germline V gene. CDR3 nucleotide sequence: TGTGCCAGCAGCGAGGGGACAGGGATTAGCACCGGGGAGCTGTTTTTT. Translated: CASSEGTGISTGELFF.

The J gene is TRBJ2-1, the V gene TRBV7-3; 7 bases line up with TRBD2. V gave up 7 bases and J gave up 10 bases; unmatched junction bases: 10. The CDR3 loop spans 13 amino acids. Germline V gives CDR1 SGHTA, CDR2 FQGTGA. The CDR3 sequence: CASTVGGSREQFF. The CDR3 DNA is TGTGCCAGCACCGTTGGCGGGAGTAGAGAGCAGTTCTTC.

This chain joins TRBV5-6 and TRBJ2-5; TRBD2 agrees at 9 bases. CDR1 is SGHDT and CDR2 is YYEEEE in the germline V gene. Germline trimming cut 5 bases from V and 5 bases from J; bases unmatched to any gene: 7. The CDR3 runs to 14 residues. CDR3 sequence: CASRQGLAGETQYF. CDR3 nucleotide sequence: TGTGCCAGCAGACAGGGACTAGCAGGGGAGACCCAGTACTTC.

The chain recombines TRBV2 with TRBJ2-7, with D unresolved. V was shortened by 7 bases and J by 2 bases, with 3 bases between the two germline ends. Germline CDR1 is SNHLY and CDR2 is FYNNEI. The CDR3 contains 10 residues. The CDR3 is CASIAYEQYV. CDR3 coding DNA: TGTGCCAGCATCGCCTACGAGCAGTACGTC.